The 28 T cell receptor beta chains below all came from one sample that was sequenced in a study of blood T cells in healthy people across ages. Alongside a J-beta primer mix, a sample-barcoded 5' primer served in a second PCR lasting 7 to 11 cycles. MiXCR, applied by TCRdb to the 5' RACE reads, yields one record per CDR3 protein. The table has about 930,000 distinct CDR3 sequences, almost 30% seen once. The data also belong to a second study, concerning T cells of mothers and their children.

Sequences were obtained from blood. These receptors all stem from a woman aged 40 to 50 in good health.

The sample holds a few counts of this clonotype. J is TRBJ2-5 and V is TRBV9; the D gene is possibly TRBD1 (8 bases). The CDR3 covers 14 residues. Trimming pared 7 bases from V and 1 base from J, leaving 14 bases between. Germline V gene sequence: CDR1 SGDLS, CDR2 YYNGEE. The CDR3 is CASSTGGAQETQYF. The CDR3 bases are TGTGCCAGCTCTACAGGGGGGGCCCAAGAGACCCAGTACTTC.

The rearrangement links TRBV7-8 to TRBJ1-6; unclear D gene. Germline CDR1 reads SGHVS; CDR2 reads FQNEAQ. This CDR3 contains 15 residues. Trimming left V 1 base short and J 7 bases short, with 11 bases between. Here the CDR3 DNA reads TGTGCCAGCAGCTTAGGGCGGCTGGGCAATTCACCCCTCCACTTT. It encodes CASSLGRLGNSPLHF.

For this clonotype: This may come from a read error, since a much larger clone is one base off. The chain has TRBV12-3 or TRBV12-4 and TRBJ2-7, with TRBD1 matching 9 bases. This CDR3 region has 16 residues. For the CDR3, the DNA is TGTGTCAGCAGCCCACCCGGGACAGGGCATTCCTACGAGCAGTACTTC. This encodes CVSSPPGTGHSYEQYF.

This clonotype was seen ten or more times. This chain uses TRBV7-9 with TRBJ2-5, with no clear D. The germline V gene encodes CDR1 SEHNR and CDR2 FQNEAQ (reference sequence). Trimming cost V 5 bases and J 10 bases, with 14 bases left between them. CDR3 size: 12 residues. The CDR3 DNA sequence: TGTGCCAGCAGCCCAAAAGGGCTTGTCCAGTACTTC. Its translation is CASSPKGLVQYF.

This clonotype was seen ten or more times. The chain joins TRBV7-2 to TRBJ2-1; TRBD1 matches at 8 bases. Trimming at V came to 3 bases and at J to 7 bases, leaving 5 bases not matched to a gene. Germline CDR1 reads SGHTA; CDR2 reads FQGNSA. The CDR3 sequence is 14 residues long. CDR3 DNA: TGTGCCAGCAGCTTGAGCAGGGGGCTGAATGAGCAGTTCTTC. This encodes CASSLSRGLNEQFF.

The rearrangement joins TRBV10-3 to TRBJ2-1; 10 positions agree with TRBD1. Germline-derived CDR1 and CDR2 are ENHRY and SYGVKD. The V and J ends lost 8 bases and 5 bases, in that order; junction bases with no gene match: 6. This CDR3 spans 14 amino acids. Written as DNA, the CDR3 is TGTGCCATCGTCCGGGACAGGGGTAACAATGAGCAGTTCTTC. This gives the protein CAIVRDRGNNEQFF.

This clonotype was seen a handful of times. The rearrangement uses TRBV7-2 and TRBJ2-2, with 7 nucleotides matching TRBD1. V was pared by 5 bases and J by 7 bases, with 7 bases of the junction left unmatched. CDR1 SGHTA and CDR2 FQGNSA come from the germline V gene. The CDR3 sequence is 14 residues long. This CDR3 is CASSVTGLVGELFF. As DNA, the CDR3 is TGTGCCAGCAGCGTGACAGGGTTGGTCGGGGAGCTGTTTTTT.

This clonotype was detected many times. The rearrangement joins TRBV6-5 to TRBJ2-7, with D uncertain. CDR3 length: 13 amino acids. V was pared by 7 bases and J by 0 bases, with 10 bases between. Germline V gene lookup returns CDR1 MNHEY and CDR2 SVGAGI. The CDR3 reads CASTYRNSYEQYF. The CDR3 coding sequence is TGTGCCAGCACCTACCGGAACTCCTACGAGCAGTACTTC.

The CDR3 sequence: CSAERQANYGYTF. DNA of the CDR3: TGCAGCGCAGAGAGACAGGCTAACTATGGCTACACCTTC. This chain connects TRBV29-1 to TRBJ1-2; D might be TRBD1 (6 bases). In germline, CDR1 is SQVTM, CDR2 ANQGSEA. The CDR3 has 13 amino acids. V was shortened by 7 bases and J by 0 bases, with 12 bases between the two germline ends.

This clonotype was detected many times. This chain joins TRBV24-1 and TRBJ2-7, with 9 bases lining up with TRBD1. J was trimmed by 3 bases and V by 3 bases; bases with no gene match: 5. The germline CDR1 and CDR2 sequences are KGHDR and SFDVKD. CDR3 length: 15 amino acids. The chain's CDR3 is CATSDPGQGIYEQYF. The CDR3 region has the DNA TGTGCCACCAGTGATCCGGGACAGGGCATCTACGAGCAGTACTTC.

In its sample, this clonotype was seen a few times. One junction end disagrees with the germline gene, perhaps due to a read error. V and J are TRBV7-7 and TRBJ2-1; 10 positions agree with TRBD2. Germline CDR1 is SSHAT and CDR2 is FNYEAQ (reference sequence). The CDR3 spans 14 residues. CDR3 in amino acids: CASSRAGGRNEQFF. In nucleotides, the CDR3 is TGTGCTAGCAGCCGAGCGGGGGGGCGGAATGAGCAGTTCTTC.

This clonotype was seen ten or more times. V gene TRBV2 combines with J gene TRBJ2-6; no reliable D call. Per the germline V gene, CDR1 is SNHLY and CDR2 is FYNNEI. The CDR3 spans 14 residues. Trimming took off 5 bases at V and 0 bases at J, with 5 bases between the two ends. CDR3 DNA: TGTGCCAGCAGTTCTAACTCTGGGGCCAACGTCCTGACTTTC. Translated: CASSSNSGANVLTF.

This clonotype was picked up a small number of times. The V and J genes are TRBV4-3 and TRBJ2-6; D unclear. Germline V lookup: CDR1 LGHNA, CDR2 YSLEER. The CDR3 is made up of 16 amino acids. V dropped 0 bases and J dropped 0 bases, with 6 bases sitting between them. CDR3 loop: CASSQDLRSGANVLTF. The DNA of the CDR3 is TGCGCCAGCAGCCAAGATCTCCGCTCTGGGGCCAACGTCCTGACTTTC.

As for this clonotype: A much more abundant neighbour one base away suggests this may be a read error. Written as DNA, the CDR3 is TGTGTCAGCACCTTTGGCGGGTACGAGCAGTACTTC. It codes for CVSTFGGYEQYF. The V gene is TRBV12-3 or TRBV12-4, the J gene TRBJ2-7; TRBD2 might be the D (5 bases). The CDR3 has 12 residues.

The chain joins TRBV20-1 to TRBJ1-1; D is uncertain. This CDR3 has 12 amino acids. CDR1 DFQATT and CDR2 SNEGSKA come from the germline V gene (reference sequence). Trimming cost V 4 bases and J 1 base, with 7 bases left between them. The CDR3 loop is CSATRQNTEAFF. Here the CDR3 DNA reads TGCAGTGCTACGAGACAGAACACTGAAGCTTTCTTT.

Note on this clonotype: The junction and the germline gene differ at one end; a read error may be behind it. This sequence joins TRBV20-1 and TRBJ1-2; TRBD1 is a possible D gene (6 bases). The CDR3 runs 14 residues. Germline V CDR1 and CDR2: DFQATT, SNEGSKA (reference sequence). The CDR3 spells CSARDHGGDYGCTF. CDR3 nucleotide sequence: TGCAGTGCTAGAGATCACGGGGGCGACTATGGCTGCACCTTC.

V usage is TRBV27 and J usage is TRBJ2-3; TRBD2 is a possible D gene (5 bases). V shed 2 bases and J shed 2 bases, with 17 bases lying between them. This CDR3 comprises 17 residues. CDR1 MNHEY and CDR2 SMNVEV come from the germline V gene (reference sequence). The CDR3 sequence: CASSLEGTTLITDTQYF. Written as DNA, the CDR3 is TGTGCCAGCAGTTTAGAGGGCACCACGCTCATCACAGATACGCAGTATTTT.

This clonotype has only a few counts. The chain employs TRBV5-1 and TRBJ2-1, with D uncertain. The V gene's germline CDR1 is SGHRS and CDR2 YFSETQ. V was trimmed by 3 bases and J by 8 bases, leaving 9 bases between them. This CDR3 is built from 12 residues. CDR3 DNA sequence: TGCGCCAGCAGCTCGGCCTGGGATGAGCAGTTCTTC. This gives the protein CASSSAWDEQFF.

This clonotype was seen a few times. This sequence joins TRBV4-1 and TRBJ2-3, with D unclear. The ends were cut back, 0 bases at V and 0 bases at J, with 10 bases in the middle. This CDR3 comprises 16 residues. Germline V gene sequence: CDR1 MGHRA, CDR2 YSYEKL. This CDR3 reads CASSQDGIGSTDTQYF. The CDR3 DNA sequence: TGCGCCAGCAGCCAAGATGGTATTGGGAGCACAGATACGCAGTATTTT.

The chain uses TRBV7-6 and TRBJ1-1; no clear D gene. Between the trimmed V and J ends, which lost 5 bases and 2 bases, there was a span of 15 bases. In germline, CDR1 is SGHVS, CDR2 FNYEAQ. The CDR3 is 15 residues long. DNA of the CDR3: TGTGCCAGCAGCCTCCGCTTGTTTGAAAACACTGAAGCTTTCTTT. Its translation is CASSLRLFENTEAFF. Looking up the rest from reference TRBV7-6 and TRBJ1-1 gives the full variable domain: GAGVSQSPRYKVTKRGQDVALRCDPISGHVSLYWYRQALGQGPEFLTYFNYEAQQDKSGLPNDRFSAERPEGSISTLTIQRTEQRDSAMYRCASSLRLFENTEAFFGQGTRLTVV.

This clonotype was counted only a few times. This chain joins TRBV6-5 and TRBJ1-3, with 7 bases that match TRBD1. The trim removed 7 bases at V and 0 bases at J, leaving 6 bases unmatched. This CDR3 region has 15 residues. Per the germline V gene, CDR1 is MNHEY and CDR2 is SVGAGI. Here the CDR3 reads CASTITGASGNTIYF. The CDR3 coding sequence is TGTGCCAGCACCATCACAGGGGCCTCTGGAAACACCATATATTTT.

The J gene is TRBJ2-1, the V gene TRBV5-1; 10 positions match TRBD1. Trimming removed 4 bases from V and 8 bases from J; junction bases left unmatched: 9. Germline assignment: CDR1 SGHRS and CDR2 YFSETQ. The length of the CDR3 is 15 residues. This CDR3 reads CASSLQGTGVHEQFF. The CDR3 DNA reads as TGCGCCAGCAGCCTGCAGGGGACAGGGGTCCATGAGCAGTTCTTC.

Many counts were recorded for this clonotype. The chain combines TRBV27 with TRBJ2-7, with a possible D match to TRBD1 (6 bases). Germline CDR1 MNHEY, CDR2 SMNVEV (reference sequence). V was trimmed by 6 bases and J by 5 bases, leaving 17 bases between them. CDR3 length: 14 amino acids. The CDR3 protein is CASSPITGINEQYF. The CDR3 nucleotides are TGTGCCAGCAGCCCTATCACAGGGATCAACGAGCAGTACTTC.

V usage is TRBV15 and J usage is TRBJ1-1, with 9 bases matching TRBD1. Germline V gives CDR1 LNHNV, CDR2 YYDKDF (reference sequence). This CDR3 region has 14 residues. V trimming: 2 bases; J trimming: 5 bases; junction bases outside the gene matches: 3. CDR3 region: CATSRRGQGTEAFF. The CDR3 DNA reads TGTGCCACCAGCAGACGGGGACAGGGAACTGAAGCTTTCTTT.

This chain uses TRBV6-2 or TRBV6-3 with TRBJ1-2; 7 bases fit TRBD1. This CDR3 region has 14 residues. Germline CDR1 and CDR2: MNHEY and SVGEGT. Germline trimming cut 7 bases from V and 5 bases from J; bases unmatched to any gene: 10. In nucleotides, the CDR3 is TGTGCCAGCACCTACGGAGGGGGCGTTTATGGCTACACCTTC. It is translated as CASTYGGGVYGYTF.

This clonotype was seen a few times. This chain links TRBV9 with TRBJ2-3; D is ambiguous. This CDR3 region has 13 residues. V was pared by 0 bases and J by 3 bases, with 5 bases between. CDR1 SGDLS and CDR2 YYNGEE come from the germline V gene. The CDR3, as DNA: TGTGCCAGCAGCGTAGATGGGACAGATACGCAGTATTTT. This codes for CASSVDGTDTQYF.

This clonotype was observed many times. This chain connects TRBV20-1 to TRBJ2-7; 9 nucleotides match TRBD1. Trimming removed 4 bases from V and 2 bases from J; junction bases left unmatched: 6. Germline CDR1 is DFQATT and CDR2 is SNEGSKA (reference sequence). The length of the CDR3 is 14 residues. As DNA, the CDR3 is TGCAGTGCTACTAACAGGGGGCTAACCTACGAGCAGTACTTC. This sequence encodes CSATNRGLTYEQYF.

This clonotype was counted only a few times. This chain uses TRBV10-3 with TRBJ1-1; D perhaps matches TRBD1 (5 bases). The V gene's germline CDR1 is ENHRY and CDR2 SYGVKD. CDR3 size: 12 residues. V was shortened by 10 bases and J by 0 bases, with 9 bases between the two germline ends. The chain's CDR3 is CATGGMNTEAFF. CDR3 nucleotides: TGTGCCACCGGGGGGATGAACACTGAAGCTTTCTTT.